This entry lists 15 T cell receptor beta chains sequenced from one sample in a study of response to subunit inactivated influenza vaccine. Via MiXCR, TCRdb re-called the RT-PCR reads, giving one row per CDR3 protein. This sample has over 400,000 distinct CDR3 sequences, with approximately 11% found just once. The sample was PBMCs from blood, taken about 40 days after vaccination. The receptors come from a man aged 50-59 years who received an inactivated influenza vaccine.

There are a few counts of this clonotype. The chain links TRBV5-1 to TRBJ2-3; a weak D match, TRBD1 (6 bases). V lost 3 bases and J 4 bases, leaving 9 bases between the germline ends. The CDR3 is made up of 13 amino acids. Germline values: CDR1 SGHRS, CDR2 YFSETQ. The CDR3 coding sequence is TGCGCCAGCAGCTACAGGGTGTCAGATACGCAGTATTTT. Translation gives CASSYRVSDTQYF.

The CDR3 loop is CASSPTGAFSPLHF. Written as DNA, the CDR3 is TGTGCCAGCAGTCCGACAGGGGCTTTTTCACCCCTCCACTTT. The chain has TRBV28 and TRBJ1-6, with 8 bases identical to TRBD1. The CDR3 runs 14 residues. The J segment lost 9 bases and the V segment lost 5 bases, leaving 6 bases of the junction unmatched. CDR1 MDHEN and CDR2 SYDVKM come from the germline V gene. Full variable domain (outside the CDR3, taken from reference TRBV28 and TRBJ1-6): DVKVTQSSRYLVKRTGEKVFLECVQDMDHENMFWYRQDPGLGLRLIYFSYDVKMKEKGDIPEGYSVSREKKERFSLILESASTNQTSMYLCASSPTGAFSPLHFGNGTRLTVT.

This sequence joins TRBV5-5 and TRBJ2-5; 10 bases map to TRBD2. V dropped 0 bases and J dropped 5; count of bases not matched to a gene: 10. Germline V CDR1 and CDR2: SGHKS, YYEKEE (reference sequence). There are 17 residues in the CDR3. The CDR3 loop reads CASSLGRSGGAWETQYF. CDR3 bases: TGTGCCAGCAGCTTGGGTCGGAGCGGGGGGGCATGGGAGACCCAGTACTTC.

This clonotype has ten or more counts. The CDR3 bases are TGTGCCACCAGTGATCCCGGACAGGACCTGCAAGAGACCCAGTACTTC. It is translated as CATSDPGQDLQETQYF. The chain joins TRBV24-1 to TRBJ2-5, with 7 bases identical to TRBD1. The V and J ends lost 3 bases and 2 bases, in that order; junction bases with no gene match: 8. Germline V gene data show CDR1 as KGHDR and CDR2 as SFDVKD. This CDR3 is built from 16 residues.

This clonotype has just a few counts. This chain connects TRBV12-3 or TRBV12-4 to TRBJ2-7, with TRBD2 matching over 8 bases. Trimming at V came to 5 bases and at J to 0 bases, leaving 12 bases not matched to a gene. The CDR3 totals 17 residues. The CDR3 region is CASSRPWSGSPSYEQYF. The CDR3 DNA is TGTGCCAGCAGTAGACCCTGGAGCGGGAGCCCCTCCTACGAGCAGTACTTC.

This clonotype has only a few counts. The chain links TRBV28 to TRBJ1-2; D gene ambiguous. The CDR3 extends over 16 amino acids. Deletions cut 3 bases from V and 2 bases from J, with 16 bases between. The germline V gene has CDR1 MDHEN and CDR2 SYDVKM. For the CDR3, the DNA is TGTGCCAGCAGTTTTCCGCAGAAGGGTCCCAACTATGGCTACACCTTC. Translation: CASSFPQKGPNYGYTF.

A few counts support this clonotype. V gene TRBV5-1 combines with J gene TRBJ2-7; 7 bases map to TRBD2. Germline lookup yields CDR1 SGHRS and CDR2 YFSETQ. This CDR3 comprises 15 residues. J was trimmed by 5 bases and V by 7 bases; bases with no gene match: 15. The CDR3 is CASFRGEGTIDEQYF. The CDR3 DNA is TGCGCCAGCTTTCGGGGGGAGGGGACGATCGACGAGCAGTACTTC.

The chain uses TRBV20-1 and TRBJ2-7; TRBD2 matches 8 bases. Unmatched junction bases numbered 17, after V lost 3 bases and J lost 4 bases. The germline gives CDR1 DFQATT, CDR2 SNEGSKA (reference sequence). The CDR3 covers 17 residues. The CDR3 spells CSASRADVGRARYEQYF. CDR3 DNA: TGCAGTGCTAGTAGAGCCGACGTCGGGAGGGCAAGATACGAGCAGTACTTC.

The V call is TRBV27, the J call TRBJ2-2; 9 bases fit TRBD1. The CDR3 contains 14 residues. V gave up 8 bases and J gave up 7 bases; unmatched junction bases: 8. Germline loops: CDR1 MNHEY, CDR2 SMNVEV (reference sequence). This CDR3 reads CASRTGDWSGELFF. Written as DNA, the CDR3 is TGTGCCAGCCGGACAGGGGACTGGAGCGGGGAGCTGTTTTTT.

As DNA, the CDR3 is TGTGCCAGCAGTTTACTCTGGGCGGGCTCCTACGAGCAGTACTTC. Its translation: CASSLLWAGSYEQYF. This chain joins TRBV27 and TRBJ2-7; maybe TRBD2 (5 bases). The CDR3 consists of 15 residues. Trimming cost V 2 bases and J 0 bases, with 11 bases left between them. CDR1 and CDR2 (germline): MNHEY, SMNVEV (reference sequence).

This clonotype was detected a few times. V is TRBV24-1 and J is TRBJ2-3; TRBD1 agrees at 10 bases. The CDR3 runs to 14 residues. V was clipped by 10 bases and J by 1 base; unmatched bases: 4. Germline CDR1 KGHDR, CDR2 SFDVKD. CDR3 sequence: CATGQGSGTDTQYF. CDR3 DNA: TGTGCCACGGGACAGGGGAGCGGCACAGATACGCAGTATTTT.

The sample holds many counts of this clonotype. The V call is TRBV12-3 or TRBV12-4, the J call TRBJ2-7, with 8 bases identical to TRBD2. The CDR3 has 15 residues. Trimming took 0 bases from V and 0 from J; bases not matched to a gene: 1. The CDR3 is CASSLAGTSSYEQYF. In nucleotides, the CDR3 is TGTGCCAGCAGTTTAGCCGGGACTAGCTCCTACGAGCAGTACTTC.

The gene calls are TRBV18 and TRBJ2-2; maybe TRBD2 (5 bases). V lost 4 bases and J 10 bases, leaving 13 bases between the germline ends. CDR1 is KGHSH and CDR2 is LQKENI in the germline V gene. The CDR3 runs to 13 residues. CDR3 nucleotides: TGTGCCAGCTCACGATCCCGGGGTGAGGAGCTGTTTTTT. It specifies CASSRSRGEELFF.

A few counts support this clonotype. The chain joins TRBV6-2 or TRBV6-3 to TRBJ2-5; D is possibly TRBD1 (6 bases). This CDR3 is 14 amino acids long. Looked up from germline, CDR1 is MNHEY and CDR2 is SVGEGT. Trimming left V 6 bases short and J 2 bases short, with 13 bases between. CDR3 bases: TGTGCCAGCAGACCACGGACAGCACAAGAGACCCAGTACTTC. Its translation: CASRPRTAQETQYF.

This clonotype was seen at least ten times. CDR3 coding DNA: TGTGCCATCAGGCCCGACTCGGGACTTCCGGGAGGGACCCAGTACTTC. Translating it yields CAIRPDSGLPGGTQYF. V usage is TRBV10-3 and J usage is TRBJ2-5; 7 bases map to TRBD2. The trim removed 6 bases at V and 7 bases at J, leaving 17 bases unmatched. In germline, CDR1 is ENHRY, CDR2 SYGVKD. CDR3 length: 16 amino acids.